The entry that follows covers one TCR beta chain sequence. What it binds is not known. RNA extraction was followed by reverse transcription into cDNA, which acted as the sequencing template. The table came from immunoSEQ multiplex PCR; TCRdb's copy has only in-frame clones and leaves some out. The sample holds about 200,000 clones, around 64% seen once. The treatment: oral pan-JAK inhibitor, 5-10 mg twice daily. Obtained from alopecia areata patients were lesional scalp punch biopsies along with peripheral blood. Trimming removed 2 bases from V and 6 bases from J, with 12 bases in between. The CDR3 is 14 amino acids. CDR1 is SGHNT, CDR2 YYREEE, per germline (reference sequence). This specimen comes from a study of CD8+ T cells in alopecia areata. The study's findings and limits: Sharing of TCRs across patients appeared less clear than in mice, possibly for HLA-related reasons. Scalp clonality dropped significantly under tofacitinib, as did expanded CD8+ top-100 clones.

Sequencing was performed on CD4+ T cells sorted from blood, taken around week 50, from a patient treated with tofacitinib. The origin of this receptor is a human donor with alopecia areata. The chain couples TRBV5-4 to TRBJ2-1, with D possibly TRBD1 on 7 matching bases. The CDR3 sequence: CASSFQGGTNEQFF. For the CDR3, the DNA is TGTGCCAGCAGCTTCCAGGGGGGCACCAATGAGCAGTTCTTC.